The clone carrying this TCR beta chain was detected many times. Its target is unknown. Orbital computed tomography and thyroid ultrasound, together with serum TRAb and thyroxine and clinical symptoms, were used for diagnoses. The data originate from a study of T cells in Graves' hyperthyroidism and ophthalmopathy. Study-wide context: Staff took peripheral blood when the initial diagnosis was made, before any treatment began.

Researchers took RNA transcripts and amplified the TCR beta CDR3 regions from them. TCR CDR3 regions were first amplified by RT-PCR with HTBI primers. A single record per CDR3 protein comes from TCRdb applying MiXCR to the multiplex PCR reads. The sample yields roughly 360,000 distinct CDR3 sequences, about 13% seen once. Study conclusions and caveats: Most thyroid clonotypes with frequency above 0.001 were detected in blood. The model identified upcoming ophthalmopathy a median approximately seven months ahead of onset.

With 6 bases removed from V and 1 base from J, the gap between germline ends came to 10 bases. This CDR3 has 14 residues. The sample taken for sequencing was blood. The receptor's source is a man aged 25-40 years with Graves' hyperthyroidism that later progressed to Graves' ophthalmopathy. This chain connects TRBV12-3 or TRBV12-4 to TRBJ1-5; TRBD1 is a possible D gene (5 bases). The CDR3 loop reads CASSPDTSNQPQHF. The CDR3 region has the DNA TGTGCCAGCAGCCCGGACACAAGCAATCAGCCCCAGCATTTT.